The 5 T cell receptor beta chains presented below share a single source sample, sequenced in a study of beta chain features in type 1 diabetes listed by TCRdb under 2018. Results the study describes overall, beyond this receptor: A moderate but significant shortening of TCRB CDR3 length was observed in type 1 diabetes patients in all four CD4+ subsets.

Library preparation used the immunoSEQ multiplex PCR assay. The entire isolated RNA was reverse transcribed using the High Capacity cDNA Reverse Transcription Kit, and thus expressed TCRB transcripts were sequenced. The table was pulled from immuneACCESS by TCRdb, which kept in-frame rearrangements only. Such tables lose some clones; where checked, under half of the loss comes from unresolved V genes, and the rest has no known cause. The sample includes a few hundred thousand clones, with over 10% observed a single time. The biggest ten clones account for 0.01% of the sample. These TCRs are of unknown antigen specificity. What was sequenced was naive CD4+ T cells from blood. The sample's cell subset or site label, decoded: true naive CD4+ T cells. Receptors were obtained from a woman aged 18 to 35 with type 1 diabetes.

This clone was observed a few times. The V and J genes are TRBV7-9 and TRBJ2-7, with D perhaps TRBD2 (5 bases). CDR3 length equals 15 residues. Trimming stripped 5 bases from V and 2 bases from J, with 16 bases between. Germline CDR1 SEHNR, CDR2 FQNEAQ (reference sequence). Here the CDR3 reads CASSPTAVIAYEQYF. The CDR3 bases are TGTGCCAGCAGCCCCACAGCGGTGATTGCCTACGAGCAGTACTTC.

The chain links TRBV30 to TRBJ2-1; 12 positions agree with TRBD2. The CDR3 covers 14 residues. V gave up 5 bases and J gave up 3 bases; unmatched junction bases: 2. CDR1 is GTSNPN and CDR2 is SVGIG in the germline V gene (reference sequence). The CDR3 is CAWGTSGRYNEQFF. For the CDR3, the DNA is TGTGCCTGGGGGACTAGCGGGCGCTACAATGAGCAGTTCTTC.

This clone was found a few times. The chain couples TRBV10-2 to TRBJ2-2, with 10 positions matching TRBD2. Germline V gives CDR1 WSHSY, CDR2 SAAADI. This CDR3 has 14 residues. V shed 7 bases, J shed 3 bases, and the junction held 2 bases outside the gene matches. CDR3 DNA sequence: TGCGCCAGCAAGCTAGCGGGGGACACCGGGGAGCTGTTTTTT. Translated, it gives CASKLAGDTGELFF.

The gene calls are TRBV2 and TRBJ2-1, with unresolved D. The CDR3 has 14 residues. With 5 bases removed from V and 0 bases from J, the gap between germline ends came to 8 bases. CDR1 and CDR2 (germline): SNHLY, FYNNEI. The CDR3 spells CASSSTSSYNEQFF. The CDR3 coding sequence is TGTGCCAGCAGTTCAACCAGCTCCTACAATGAGCAGTTCTTC.

The count of this clone is one. The chain joins TRBV30 to TRBJ2-7; 13 positions match TRBD2. The CDR3 is 17 amino acids. After removal of 3 bases from V and 3 bases from J, the junction contained 11 bases not matched to a gene. CDR1 is GTSNPN and CDR2 is SVGIG in the germline V gene (reference sequence). This CDR3 reads CAWRGYSRTSGGYEQYF. In DNA form, the CDR3 reads TGTGCCTGGAGGGGTTACTCTAGGACTAGCGGGGGCTACGAGCAGTACTTC.